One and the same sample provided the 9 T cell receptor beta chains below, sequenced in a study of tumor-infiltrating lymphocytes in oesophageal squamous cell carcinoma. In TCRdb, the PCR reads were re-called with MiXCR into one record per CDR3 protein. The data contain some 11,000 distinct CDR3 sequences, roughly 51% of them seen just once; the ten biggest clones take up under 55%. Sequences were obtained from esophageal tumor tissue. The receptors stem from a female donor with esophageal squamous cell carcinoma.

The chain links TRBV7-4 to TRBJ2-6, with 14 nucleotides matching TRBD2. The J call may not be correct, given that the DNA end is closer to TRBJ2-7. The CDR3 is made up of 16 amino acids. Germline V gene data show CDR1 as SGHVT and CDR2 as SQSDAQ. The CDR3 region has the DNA TGTGCCAGCAGCCCCCCCGGGACTAGCGGGAGCTACGAGCAGTACTTC. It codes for CASSPPGTSGSYEQYF.

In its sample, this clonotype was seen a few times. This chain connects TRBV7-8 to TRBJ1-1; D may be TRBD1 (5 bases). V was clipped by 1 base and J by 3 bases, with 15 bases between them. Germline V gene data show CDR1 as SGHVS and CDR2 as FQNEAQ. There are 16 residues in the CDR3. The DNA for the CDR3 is TGTGCCAGCAGCTTAGGTTCGAGGGGTAGGGACACTGAAGCTTTCTTT. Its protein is CASSLGSRGRDTEAFF.

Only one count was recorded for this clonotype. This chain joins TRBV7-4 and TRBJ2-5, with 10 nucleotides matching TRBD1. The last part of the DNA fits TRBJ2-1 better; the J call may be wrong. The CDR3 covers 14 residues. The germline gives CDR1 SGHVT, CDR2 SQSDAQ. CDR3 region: CASSSGTGVYEQFF. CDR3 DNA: TGTGCCAGCAGCTCCGGGACAGGGGTCTACGAGCAGTTCTTC.

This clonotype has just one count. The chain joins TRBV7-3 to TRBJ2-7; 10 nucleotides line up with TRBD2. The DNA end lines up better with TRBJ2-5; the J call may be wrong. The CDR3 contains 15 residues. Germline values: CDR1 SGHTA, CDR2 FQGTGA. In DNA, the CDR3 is TGTGCCAGCAGCAGAGCCGGGACTAGCGAAGAGACCCAGTACTTC. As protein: CASSRAGTSEETQYF.

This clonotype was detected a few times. DNA of the CDR3: TGTGCCAGCAGCTTAGGACGGATCCGGGCGGGGTCCACAGATACGCAGTATTTT. Protein: CASSLGRIRAGSTDTQYF. The genes are TRBV7-6 and TRBJ2-3, with a weak D call TRBD2 (6 bases). The V end was cut by 1 base, the J end by 2 bases, with 19 bases between. Germline V gives CDR1 SGHVS, CDR2 FNYEAQ. CDR3 size: 18 residues.

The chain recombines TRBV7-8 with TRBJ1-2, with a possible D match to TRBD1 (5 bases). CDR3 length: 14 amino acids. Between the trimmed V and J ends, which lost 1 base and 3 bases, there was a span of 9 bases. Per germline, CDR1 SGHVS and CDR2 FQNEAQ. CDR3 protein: CASSLGLGDYGYTF. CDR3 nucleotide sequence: TGTGCCAGCAGCTTAGGGTTGGGGGACTATGGCTACACCTTC.

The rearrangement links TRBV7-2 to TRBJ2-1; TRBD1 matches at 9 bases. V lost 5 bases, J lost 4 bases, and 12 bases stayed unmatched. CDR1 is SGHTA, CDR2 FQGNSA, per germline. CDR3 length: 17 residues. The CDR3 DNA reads TGTGCCAGCAGCCCAAAAGTCTGGGACAGGGCATACAATGAGCAGTTCTTC. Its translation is CASSPKVWDRAYNEQFF. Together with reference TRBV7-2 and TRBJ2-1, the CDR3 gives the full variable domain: GAGVSQSPSNKVTEKGKDVELRCDPISGHTALYWYRQSLGQGLEFLIYFQGNSAPDKSGLPSDRFSAERTGGSVSTLTIQRTQQEDSAVYLCASSPKVWDRAYNEQFFGPGTRLTVL.

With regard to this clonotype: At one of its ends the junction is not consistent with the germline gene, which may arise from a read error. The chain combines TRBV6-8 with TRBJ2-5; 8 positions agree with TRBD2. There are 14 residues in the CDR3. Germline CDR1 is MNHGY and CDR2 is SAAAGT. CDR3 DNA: TGTGCCAGCGGATCCGGGACTAGAATAGAGGCCCAGTACTTC. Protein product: CASGSGTRIEAQYF.

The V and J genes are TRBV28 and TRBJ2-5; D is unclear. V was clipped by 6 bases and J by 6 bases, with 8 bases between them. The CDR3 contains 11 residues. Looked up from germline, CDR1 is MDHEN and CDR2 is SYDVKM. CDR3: CASRGIKTQYF. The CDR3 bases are TGTGCCAGCAGGGGGATCAAGACCCAGTACTTC.